A selection of T cell receptor beta chains follows, all from one sample in a study of blood T cell repertoires in COVID-19. Profiling relied on immunoSEQ multiplex PCR, and the TCRdb table lists in-frame clones only, not all of them. The sample has roughly 330,000 clones; 88% are singletons. Material for sequencing was peripheral blood. These receptors were collected from a woman in her forties or fifties with active or convalescent COVID-19. Both conserved end residues are part of each CDR3. D genes are given only for firm matches. Part of the rows lack a size; the others show once, few, many or a class for expanded clones.

J gene	V gene	clone size	D gene	CDR3 protein	CDR3 DNA
TRBJ1-3	TRBV5-1	-	TRBD1	CASSLAPTGQGNTIYF	TGCGCCAGCAGCTTGGCCCCGACAGGGCAGGGAAACACCATATATTTT
TRBJ1-6	TRBV7-2	-	-	CASSFEHNSPLHF	TGTGCCAGCAGCTTTGAGCATAATTCACCCCTCCACTTT
TRBJ2-6	TRBV5-4	-	TRBD1	CASSLPTGRISGANVLTF	TGTGCCAGCAGCTTACCGACAGGGCGGATCTCTGGGGCCAACGTCCTGACTTTC
TRBJ1-4	TRBV15	-	-	CATSRKRIATNEKLFF	TGTGCCACCAGCAGAAAGAGGATCGCAACTAATGAAAAACTGTTTTTT
TRBJ2-7	TRBV4-2	-	-	CASSQELGGDPYEQYF	TGTGCCAGCAGCCAAGAGCTGGGCGGGGATCCCTACGAGCAGTACTTC
TRBJ2-7	TRBV7-8	-	TRBD1	CASSLVDRGGYEQYF	TGTGCCAGCAGCTTAGTTGACAGGGGAGGTTACGAGCAGTACTTC
TRBJ1-3	TRBV28	-	-	CASSLPHLGGNTIYF	TGTGCCAGCAGTTTACCGCACCTAGGAGGAAACACCATATATTTT
TRBJ1-1	TRBV6-2/TRBV6-3	once	TRBD1	CASSHYRQGAMNTEAFF	TGTGCCAGCAGTCACTATAGACAGGGGGCGATGAACACTGAAGCTTTCTTT
TRBJ2-5	TRBV7-2	-	-	CASSLSLGETQYF	TGTGCCAGCAGCTTAAGCCTCGGGGAGACCCAGTACTTC
TRBJ1-4	TRBV5-1	-	-	CASSPQGIIEKLFF	TGCGCCAGCAGCCCTCAGGGGATCATAGAAAAACTGTTTTTT
TRBJ1-5	TRBV11-3	-	TRBD1	CASEKVDRGQVVGQPQHF	TGTGCCAGCGAGAAGGTTGACAGGGGGCAAGTTGTTGGTCAGCCCCAGCATTTT
TRBJ1-1	TRBV30	-	-	CAWNGQAEAFF	TGTGCCTGGAACGGACAAGCTGAAGCTTTCTTT
TRBJ1-2	TRBV29-1	few	-	CSVDRGSYGYTF	TGCAGCGTTGACAGGGGTAGTTATGGCTACACCTTC
TRBJ2-5	TRBV7-2	-	TRBD1	CASSPMNRGRGETQYF	TGTGCCAGCAGCCCCATGAACAGGGGAAGGGGAGAGACCCAGTACTTC
TRBJ2-3	TRBV3-1/TRBV3-2	once	TRBD2	CASSHTGLAGGLLDTQYF	TGTGCCAGCAGCCATACTGGACTAGCGGGGGGGCTTTTAGATACGCAGTATTTT
TRBJ2-5	TRBV5-4	once	TRBD2	CASSPGTSTETQYF	TGTGCCAGCAGCCCCGGGACTAGCACAGAGACCCAGTACTTC
TRBJ2-5	TRBV18	-	TRBD2	CASSPWGSLAAEEETQYF	TGTGCCAGCTCACCATGGGGTAGCCTAGCGGCCGAAGAAGAGACCCAGTACTTC
TRBJ2-7	TRBV11-2	-	-	CASSRLGRTSEQYF	TGTGCCAGCAGCCGATTAGGGCGGACTTCCGAGCAGTACTTC
TRBJ1-5	TRBV18	few	-	CASTIGLNQPQHF	TGTGCCAGCACGATTGGGCTTAATCAGCCCCAGCATTTT
TRBJ2-7	TRBV28	-	-	CASSLLAWADEQYF	TGTGCCAGCAGTTTGCTAGCTTGGGCGGACGAGCAGTACTTC
TRBJ2-7	TRBV7-9	-	TRBD1	CASSLVGDSYEQYF	TGTGCCAGCAGCTTAGTGGGGGACAGCTACGAGCAGTACTTC
TRBJ1-2	TRBV28	once	-	CASSTPASYGYTF	TGTGCCAGCAGTACCCCGGCTAGCTATGGCTACACCTTC
TRBJ1-2	TRBV7-2	-	TRBD1	CASSKGQGIGYTF	TGTGCCAGCAGCAAGGGACAGGGGATTGGCTACACCTTC
TRBJ2-7	TRBV5-1	-	-	CASSPLYEQYF	TGCGCCAGCAGCCCCCTCTACGAGCAGTACTTC
TRBJ1-4	TRBV18	-	-	CASSPPGGTEKLFF	TGTGCCAGCTCACCACCGGGGGGGACTGAAAAACTGTTTTTT
TRBJ2-3	TRBV7-2	once	-	CASSLQGSTDTQYF	TGTGCCAGCAGCTTACAGGGAAGCACAGATACGCAGTATTTT
TRBJ2-7	TRBV9	-	TRBD1	CASSVEQGASYEQYF	TGTGCCAGCAGCGTAGAGCAGGGGGCATCCTACGAGCAGTACTTC
TRBJ2-1	TRBV3-1/TRBV3-2	-	-	CASSQEGRGIRNEQFF	TGTGCCAGCAGCCAAGAAGGCCGGGGGATCAGAAATGAGCAGTTCTTC
TRBJ2-5	TRBV6-6	-	-	CASSQGQPQETQYF	TGTGCCAGCAGTCAAGGACAGCCCCAAGAGACCCAGTACTTC
TRBJ2-7	TRBV6-5	-	-	CASSRHNPPTYEQYF	TGTGCCAGCAGCCGTCACAACCCCCCCACCTACGAGCAGTACTTC
TRBJ1-3	TRBV19	-	-	CASSTTGASGNTIYF	TGTGCCAGTAGTACCACAGGAGCCTCTGGAAACACCATATATTTT
TRBJ2-6	TRBV7-8	-	-	CASSLRSTSGANVLTF	TGTGCCAGCAGCTTACGGTCTACCTCAGGGGCCAACGTCCTGACTTTC
TRBJ1-5	TRBV30	-	-	CACTEGGGQPQHF	TGTGCCTGTACGGAGGGGGGAGGGCAGCCCCAGCATTTT
TRBJ1-3	TRBV7-9	-	-	CASSLDSAGVSGNTIYF	TGTGCCAGCAGCTTAGATTCGGCAGGGGTGTCTGGAAACACCATATATTTT
TRBJ1-2	TRBV7-8	few	-	CASSPGVGDGYTF	TGTGCCAGCAGCCCAGGGGTGGGGGATGGCTACACCTTC
TRBJ1-1	TRBV5-6	-	-	CASSLGAGGATEAFF	TGTGCCAGCAGCTTGGGGGCGGGCGGAGCCACTGAAGCTTTCTTT
TRBJ2-7	TRBV28	-	-	CASTPRLGLHSYEQYF	TGTGCCAGCACCCCTCGTCTGGGACTCCACTCCTACGAGCAGTACTTC
TRBJ1-3	TRBV19	few	TRBD1	CASSPDRANTIYF	TGTGCCAGTAGTCCCGACAGGGCCAACACCATATATTTT
TRBJ2-2	TRBV5-4	-	TRBD2	CASSLGGLDTGELFF	TGTGCCAGCAGCCTCGGGGGGTTGGACACCGGGGAGCTGTTTTTT
TRBJ2-1	TRBV7-7	-	TRBD1	CASSFGRDRGFDEQFF	TGTGCTAGCAGCTTCGGGAGGGACAGGGGGTTCGATGAGCAGTTCTTC
TRBJ1-5	TRBV28	-	TRBD1	CASSQGQGYQPQHF	TGTGCCAGCAGTCAGGGACAGGGATACCAGCCCCAGCATTTT
TRBJ2-2	TRBV6-1	-	TRBD2	CASSAQAGTNTGELFF	TGTGCCAGCAGTGCCCAAGCGGGGACGAACACCGGGGAGCTGTTTTTT
TRBJ2-1	TRBV7-2	-	TRBD2	CASSLVSLTSGENEQFF	TGTGCCAGCAGCTTAGTCTCCCTGACTAGCGGGGAGAATGAGCAGTTCTTC
TRBJ1-4	TRBV5-1	-	-	CASSIGGTNEKLFF	TGCGCCAGCAGCATAGGGGGAACTAATGAAAAACTGTTTTTT
TRBJ2-7	TRBV11-2	few	TRBD2	CASILGLAAGAAYEQYF	TGTGCCAGCATCCTAGGACTAGCGGCCGGAGCTGCCTACGAGCAGTACTTC
TRBJ1-2	TRBV19	few	-	CASSIDRSYGYTF	TGTGCCAGTAGTATTGACAGAAGCTATGGCTACACCTTC
TRBJ2-2	TRBV2	-	-	CASYQGQNTGELFF	TGTGCCAGCTACCAGGGACAGAACACCGGGGAGCTGTTTTTT
TRBJ2-7	TRBV12-3/TRBV12-4	-	TRBD1	CASTTGVYEQYF	TGTGCCAGTACTACAGGGGTCTACGAGCAGTACTTC
TRBJ2-3	TRBV7-3	-	-	CASSLNSAGDTQYF	TGTGCCAGCAGCTTAAATTCAGCGGGAGATACGCAGTATTTT
TRBJ2-4	TRBV15	-	-	CATSPRVNIQYF	TGTGCCACCAGCCCCAGGGTCAACATTCAGTACTTC
TRBJ2-3	TRBV7-2	-	TRBD2	CASSLALAGYTDTQYF	TGTGCCAGCAGCTTAGCCCTAGCGGGGTACACAGATACGCAGTATTTT
TRBJ2-7	TRBV9	-	TRBD2	CASSVVGSGKQYF	TGTGCCAGCAGCGTAGTCGGTAGCGGGAAGCAGTACTTC
TRBJ2-7	TRBV19	-	TRBD2	CASSINSGRPSYEQYF	TGTGCCAGTAGTATAAACAGCGGGAGGCCCTCCTACGAGCAGTACTTC